The clone carrying this TCR beta chain was counted a few times. This sample was included in a study of T-cell reconstitution after alpha-beta-depleted transplantation in children. TCRbeta library construction was performed incorporating unique molecular identifiers. TCRdb reanalysed the PCR reads using MiXCR and keeps one entry per CDR3 protein. The sample lists roughly 500,000 distinct CDR3 sequences, around a third occurring once. In germline, CDR1 is SGDLS, CDR2 YYNGEE. Trimming cost V 0 bases and J 8 bases, with 6 bases left between them. The CDR3 loop spans 12 amino acids. The receptor was isolated from a human donor who donated a stem cell graft to a child with aplastic anemia. The starting material was PBMCs from the stem cell graft donor, obtained from the stem cell graft. The rearrangement joins TRBV9 to TRBJ2-1; D is unresolved. DNA of the CDR3: TGTGCCAGCAGCGTAGATGTCCATGAGCAGTTCTTC. Translated: CASSVDVHEQFF.